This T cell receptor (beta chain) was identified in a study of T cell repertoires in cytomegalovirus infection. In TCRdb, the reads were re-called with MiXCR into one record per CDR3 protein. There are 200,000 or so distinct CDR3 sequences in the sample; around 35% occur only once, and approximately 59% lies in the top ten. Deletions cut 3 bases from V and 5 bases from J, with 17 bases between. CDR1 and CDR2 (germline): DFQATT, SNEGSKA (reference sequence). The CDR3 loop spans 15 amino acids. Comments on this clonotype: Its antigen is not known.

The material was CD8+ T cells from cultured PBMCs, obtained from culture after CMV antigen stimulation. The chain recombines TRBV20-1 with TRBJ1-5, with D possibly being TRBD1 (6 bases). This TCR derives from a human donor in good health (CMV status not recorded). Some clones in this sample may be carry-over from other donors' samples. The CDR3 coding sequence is TGCAGTGCTAGCCCGGCTCGATACAGGGATCAGCCCCAGCATTTT. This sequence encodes CSASPARYRDQPQHF.